A single sample is the source of the 32 T cell receptor beta chains below, sequenced in a study of blood T cell repertoires in COVID-19. Measured with immunoSEQ multiplex PCR; TCRdb has only the in-frame clones, and not every one. The repertoire holds fewer than 500,000 clones, with around nine tenths as singletons. The sequencing sample was made of peripheral blood. The receptors were sampled from a woman in her twenties or thirties with acute or convalescent COVID-19.

This chain joins TRBV2 and TRBJ1-2; 8 nucleotides agree with TRBD1. CDR1 is SNHLY and CDR2 is FYNNEI in the germline V gene. V trimming: 2 bases; J trimming: 5 bases; junction bases outside the gene matches: 7. The CDR3 is 15 amino acids. The CDR3, as DNA: TGTGCCAGCAGTGAATACAGGGGGATAGCGTATGGCTACACCTTC. Translation: CASSEYRGIAYGYTF.

The CDR3 bases are TGTGCCAGCAGCATGGGGGGTGGCAATCAGCCCCAGCATTTT. Translated: CASSMGGGNQPQHF. The V gene is TRBV9, the J gene TRBJ1-5, with a tentative D call TRBD1 (5 bases). Germline V gene lookup returns CDR1 SGDLS and CDR2 YYNGEE. V was shortened by 4 bases and J by 2 bases, with 10 bases between the two germline ends. This CDR3 has 14 amino acids. Full variable domain (rest looked up from reference TRBV9 and TRBJ1-5): DSGVTQTPKHLITATGQRVTLRCSPRSGDLSVYWYQQSLDQGLQFLIQYYNGEERAKGNILERFSAQQFPDLHSELNLSSLELGDSALYFCASSMGGGNQPQHFGDGTRLSIL.

This clone was picked up one time. V is TRBV6-5 and J is TRBJ1-2; TRBD1 might be the D (5 bases). The germline V and J ends were trimmed by 4 bases and 8 bases, with 23 bases remaining between them. Germline values: CDR1 MNHEY, CDR2 SVGAGI. The CDR3 spans 16 residues. CDR3 nucleotide sequence: TGTGCCAGCAGTTGGGGGGGGAGAACCGCACGAGGCGGCTACACCTTC. This translates into CASSWGGRTARGGYTF.

The CDR3 reads CSVEDGTKGIGTEAFF. The CDR3 DNA is TGCAGCGTTGAAGATGGAACTAAGGGGATTGGCACTGAAGCTTTCTTT. The V gene is TRBV29-1, the J gene TRBJ1-1; D possibly corresponds to TRBD1 (5 bases). The CDR3 runs to 16 residues. Trimming shortened V by 0 bases and J by 4 bases, and 18 bases separated the two germline ends. Germline loops: CDR1 SQVTM, CDR2 ANQGSEA.

This clone was detected only once. This chain connects TRBV3-1 (or the pseudogene TRBV3-2) to TRBJ1-3; no clear D gene. The CDR3 contains 18 residues. V was clipped by 1 base and J by 0 bases, with 16 bases between them. Germline V gene sequence: CDR1 LGHDT, CDR2 YNNKEL (reference sequence). The CDR3 coding sequence is TGTGCCAGCAGCCAAGTGGTCCCCAGACTAGGCTCTGGAAACACCATATATTTT. It codes for CASSQVVPRLGSGNTIYF.

V usage is TRBV5-1 and J usage is TRBJ2-7, with a possible D match to TRBD1 (6 bases). Per germline, CDR1 SGHRS and CDR2 YFSETQ. This CDR3 spans 15 amino acids. The V and J ends lost 0 bases and 4 bases respectively, with 14 bases between them. The CDR3 nucleotides read TGCGCCAGCAGCTTGGCCGCAAACAGGGCTTACGAGCAGTACTTC. Amino acids: CASSLAANRAYEQYF. Drawing the rest from reference TRBV5-1 and TRBJ2-7, the complete variable domain is KAGVTQTPRYLIKTRGQQVTLSCSPISGHRSVSWYQQTPGQGLQFLFEYFSETQRNKGNFPGRFSGRQFSNSRSEMNVSTLELGDSALYLCASSLAANRAYEQYFGPGTRLTVT.

This sequence joins TRBV6-4 and TRBJ2-5; 8 positions agree with TRBD2. The germline gives CDR1 MRHNA, CDR2 SNTAGT. The J segment lost 1 base and the V segment lost 4 bases, leaving 5 bases of the junction unmatched. This CDR3 is built from 15 residues. In DNA, the CDR3 is TGTGCCAGCAGTGCCTCGGGGGGGCCCCAAGAGACCCAGTACTTC. This encodes CASSASGGPQETQYF.

The rearrangement joins TRBV29-1 to TRBJ2-1, with D possibly TRBD2 on 6 matching bases. The V end lost 4 bases, the J end lost 8 bases, and 15 bases lay between the germline ends. Germline V gene sequence: CDR1 SQVTM, CDR2 ANQGSEA. This CDR3 has 13 residues. Written as DNA, the CDR3 is TGCAGCGTTGCTCCGGGCGGGATGGATGAGCAGTTCTTC. Protein sequence: CSVAPGGMDEQFF.

This clone has only one observation. The chain links TRBV10-1 to TRBJ2-3; the match to TRBD2 covers 13 bases. Germline CDR1 WNHNN, CDR2 SYGVQD (reference sequence). V gave up 5 bases and J gave up 5 bases; unmatched junction bases: 4. This CDR3 is 15 amino acids long. The CDR3 loop reads CASSRLAGGIDTQYF. CDR3 DNA sequence: TGCGCCAGCAGTCGACTAGCGGGGGGTATAGATACGCAGTATTTT.

The rearrangement joins TRBV11-2 to TRBJ2-2, with 8 bases identical to TRBD2. The germline V gene has CDR1 SGHAT and CDR2 FQNNGV. Unmatched junction bases numbered 13, after V lost 6 bases and J lost 7 bases. The CDR3 totals 16 residues. DNA for the CDR3: TGTGCCAGCAGTCCCCGGGGAGCGGGGGTCGTCGGGGAGCTGTTTTTT. Translating gives CASSPRGAGVVGELFF. The full variable domain, its missing parts supplied by reference TRBV11-2 and TRBJ2-2, is EAGVAQSPRYKIIEKRQSVAFWCNPISGHATLYWYQQILGQGPKLLIQFQNNGVVDDSQLPKDRFSAERLKGVDSTLKIQPAKLEDSAVYLCASSPRGAGVVGELFFGEGSRLTVL.

The chain couples TRBV6-1 to TRBJ1-2; 8 nucleotides match TRBD1. V shed 3 bases and J 4 bases; nucleotides not matched to a gene: 10. CDR1 MNHNS and CDR2 SASEGT come from the germline V gene. This CDR3 has 16 amino acids. CDR3 DNA: TGTGCCAGCAGTGATCGGTCAGGGGGCCGGGGCTATGGCTACACCTTC. Its protein is CASSDRSGGRGYGYTF.

The chain is built from TRBV14 and TRBJ2-7; 8 bases fit TRBD1. Trimming at V came to 0 bases and at J to 2 bases, leaving 6 bases not matched to a gene. This CDR3 comprises 16 residues. Germline V gene sequence: CDR1 SGHDN, CDR2 FVKESK. CDR3 DNA sequence: TGTGCCAGCAGCCAAGAAAGGGACAGGTTAGCCTACGAGCAGTACTTC. Amino acids: CASSQERDRLAYEQYF. Filled out from reference TRBV14 and TRBJ2-7, the complete variable domain reads EAGVTQFPSHSVIEKGQTVTLRCDPISGHDNLYWYRRVMGKEIKFLLHFVKESKQDESGMPNNRFLAERTGGTYSTLKVQPAELEDSGVYFCASSQERDRLAYEQYFGPGTRLTVT.

The genes are TRBV20-1 and TRBJ2-3; 8 nucleotides line up with TRBD1. Germline V gene data show CDR1 as DFQATT and CDR2 as SNEGSKA (reference sequence). J lost 7 bases, V lost 3 bases, and 9 bases had no gene match. The CDR3 contains 14 residues. This chain's CDR3 is CSASGADRGYTQYF. In DNA, the CDR3 is TGCAGTGCTAGTGGAGCCGACAGGGGATATACGCAGTATTTT.

This chain joins TRBV10-1 and TRBJ2-1; tentative D call: TRBD1 (8 bases). CDR1 and CDR2 from the germline V gene are WNHNN and SYGVQD (reference sequence). This CDR3 comprises 17 residues. With 0 bases removed from V and 4 bases from J, the gap between germline ends came to 16 bases. The CDR3 DNA reads TGCGCCAGCAGTGAGTCCGCCGGACAGGGAGGGTACAATGAGCAGTTCTTC. Protein product: CASSESAGQGGYNEQFF.

J is TRBJ2-3 and V is TRBV5-4; 10 nucleotides agree with TRBD1. The CDR3 contains 18 residues. Losses at the gene ends were 4 bases for V and 0 bases for J; bases not matched to a gene: 11. In germline, CDR1 is SGHNT, CDR2 YYREEE (reference sequence). The CDR3 coding sequence is TGTGCCAGCAGCCCTACCGGGACAGGGGTCCTGAGCACAGATACGCAGTATTTT. As protein: CASSPTGTGVLSTDTQYF.

This chain joins TRBV18 and TRBJ1-2; no clear D gene. The CDR3 totals 15 residues. Germline CDR1 is KGHSH and CDR2 is LQKENI. The V gene lost 2 bases and the J gene lost 4 bases, with 14 bases spanning the gap. CDR3 in DNA: TGTGCCAGCTCACCAGGGAGCAGGTGGTCCTATGGCTACACCTTC. Protein: CASSPGSRWSYGYTF.

This sequence joins TRBV7-8 and TRBJ1-4; D gene uncertain. The CDR3 consists of 16 residues. The V gene's germline CDR1 is SGHVS and CDR2 FQNEAQ. Between the trimmed V and J ends, which lost 0 bases and 4 bases, there was a span of 12 bases. CDR3 sequence (DNA): TGTGCCAGCAGCTTAGCAAGGGCGGGCTTTAATGAAAAACTGTTTTTT. Translated: CASSLARAGFNEKLFF. Variable domain in full (rest from reference TRBV7-8 and TRBJ1-4): GAGVSQSPRYKVAKRGQDVALRCDPISGHVSLFWYQQALGQGPEFLTYFQNEAQLDKSGLPSDRFFAERPEGSVSTLKIQRTQQEDSAVYLCASSLARAGFNEKLFFGSGTQLSVL.

A word on this clone: Other DNA sequences in this specimen translate into the identical CDR3. V usage is TRBV18 and J usage is TRBJ1-2; D gene unclear. CDR3 length: 13 residues. The V gene's germline CDR1 is KGHSH and CDR2 LQKENI. Trimming shortened V by 6 bases and J by 2 bases, and 10 bases separated the two germline ends. The CDR3 loop is CASSPAENYGYTF. CDR3 DNA: TGTGCCAGCTCGCCTGCGGAGAACTATGGCTACACCTTC.

The V gene is TRBV4-1, the J gene TRBJ2-7; D possibly corresponds to TRBD2 (5 bases). The CDR3 covers 15 residues. Trimming removed 1 base at V and 3 bases at J, with 13 bases between. CDR1 MGHRA and CDR2 YSYEKL come from the germline V gene. CDR3 amino acids: CASSQVGAGGYEQYF. In nucleotides, the CDR3 is TGCGCCAGCAGCCAAGTAGGCGCAGGAGGCTACGAGCAGTACTTC.

The chain uses TRBV28 and TRBJ1-2, with D possibly matching TRBD1 (5 bases). Germline V gene data show CDR1 as MDHEN and CDR2 as SYDVKM. CDR3 length: 12 amino acids. V was pared by 7 bases and J by 8 bases, with 14 bases between. DNA of the CDR3: TGTGCCAGCACCAGGGAGGAAGGAGGCTACACCTTC. The encoded protein is CASTREEGGYTF.

The chain carries TRBV27 and TRBJ1-2, with TRBD1 as a possible D gene (6 bases). This CDR3 has 15 amino acids. Germline-derived CDR1 and CDR2 are MNHEY and SMNVEV (reference sequence). V gave up 0 bases and J gave up 8 bases, with 16 bases separating them. CDR3 nucleotides: TGTGCCAGCAGTTTATCGATAGGGGGAAGATCGGGCTACACCTTC. Residues: CASSLSIGGRSGYTF.

The CDR3 here is CASSEGTGVISYEQYF. The CDR3 DNA is TGTGCCAGCAGTGAAGGGACAGGGGTTATCTCCTACGAGCAGTACTTC. The V call is TRBV6-1, the J call TRBJ2-7; TRBD1 matches 9 bases. Germline V gene data show CDR1 as MNHNS and CDR2 as SASEGT. CDR3 length equals 16 residues. V shed 1 base, J shed 0 bases, and the junction held 4 bases outside the gene matches.

This clone has just one count. V is TRBV13 and J is TRBJ2-1; D is unclear. The CDR3 is 13 residues long. Germline values: CDR1 PRHDT, CDR2 FYEKMQ (reference sequence). The germline V and J ends were trimmed by 1 base and 9 bases, with 10 bases remaining between them. The CDR3 reads CASSLVVVGEQFF. CDR3 DNA: TGTGCCAGCAGCTTAGTGGTAGTCGGTGAGCAGTTCTTC.

The chain carries TRBV3-1 (or the pseudogene TRBV3-2) and TRBJ1-1; 7 bases fit TRBD1. Looked up from germline, CDR1 is LGHDT and CDR2 is YNNKEL (reference sequence). V was pared by 4 bases and J by 0 bases, with 2 bases of the junction left unmatched. The CDR3 totals 14 residues. The chain's CDR3 is CASSRGQLNTEAFF. The CDR3 DNA follows: TGTGCCAGCAGCCGGGGACAGCTGAACACTGAAGCTTTCTTT.

This sequence joins TRBV6-5 and TRBJ1-2; maybe TRBD1 (6 bases). The germline V gene has CDR1 MNHEY and CDR2 SVGAGI. The V end was cut by 7 bases, the J end by 7 bases, with 10 bases between. The CDR3 length is 11 residues. The CDR3, as DNA: TGTGCCAGCACTACAGGGTTTGGCTACACCTTC. Its translation: CASTTGFGYTF.

This chain uses TRBV5-1 with TRBJ2-6; D remains unclear. Trimming took 5 bases from V and 1 from J, leaving 4 bases between them. The CDR3 extends over 13 amino acids. Per germline, CDR1 SGHRS and CDR2 YFSETQ. CDR3: CASRQSGANVLTF. The DNA of the CDR3 is TGCGCCAGCAGACAGTCTGGGGCCAACGTCCTGACTTTC.

This clone was found once. This chain joins TRBV5-4 and TRBJ2-1, with D possibly TRBD2 on 6 matching bases. CDR1 is SGHNT, CDR2 YYREEE, per germline (reference sequence). V lost 0 bases and J 9 bases, leaving 22 bases between the germline ends. CDR3 size: 17 residues. CDR3 in amino acids: CASSLVVLPSAVVEQFF. The CDR3 nucleotides read TGTGCCAGCAGCTTGGTTGTTTTGCCTAGCGCAGTGGTTGAGCAGTTCTTC.

As for this clone: The same CDR3 is also encoded by other DNA sequences in this sample. The genes are TRBV5-6 and TRBJ1-1; no definite D call. CDR1 SGHDT and CDR2 YYEEEE come from the germline V gene. The CDR3 sequence is 13 residues long. V gave up 0 bases and J gave up 2 bases, with 5 bases separating them. CDR3 region: CASSLGGNTEAFF. CDR3 in DNA: TGTGCCAGCAGCTTGGGAGGAAACACTGAAGCTTTCTTT.

The chain is built from TRBV6-6 and TRBJ2-3, with TRBD1 as a possible D gene (6 bases). V was trimmed by 8 bases and J by 2 bases, leaving 17 bases between them. Per germline, CDR1 MNHNY and CDR2 SVGAGI (reference sequence). The CDR3 covers 15 residues. CDR3 sequence: CASLRTAGDTDTQYF. As DNA, the CDR3 is TGTGCCAGCCTTAGGACCGCAGGGGACACAGATACGCAGTATTTT.

This sequence joins TRBV5-6 and TRBJ2-1; maybe TRBD2 (6 bases). Germline V gives CDR1 SGHDT, CDR2 YYEEEE. With 4 bases removed from V and 0 bases from J, the gap between germline ends came to 11 bases. This CDR3 is 15 amino acids long. This CDR3 is CASSLGTASYNEQFF. In DNA form, the CDR3 reads TGTGCCAGCAGCCTCGGGACTGCCTCCTACAATGAGCAGTTCTTC.

This chain uses TRBV9 with TRBJ2-1, with D uncertain. Trimming pared 3 bases from V and 7 bases from J, leaving 8 bases between. The CDR3 runs 12 residues. From germline, CDR1 is SGDLS and CDR2 YYNGEE. The CDR3: CASSASFNEQFF. CDR3 nucleotides: TGTGCCAGCAGCGCCTCCTTTAATGAGCAGTTCTTC.

This clone was found once. The V and J genes are TRBV7-9 and TRBJ1-1, with TRBD1 as a possible D gene (5 bases). Germline CDR1 SEHNR, CDR2 FQNEAQ (reference sequence). This CDR3 contains 13 residues. Trimming shortened V by 5 bases and J by 6 bases, and 13 bases separated the two germline ends. The CDR3 loop is CASSQTQVSEAFF. As DNA, the CDR3 is TGTGCCAGCAGCCAAACACAGGTGTCTGAAGCTTTCTTT.